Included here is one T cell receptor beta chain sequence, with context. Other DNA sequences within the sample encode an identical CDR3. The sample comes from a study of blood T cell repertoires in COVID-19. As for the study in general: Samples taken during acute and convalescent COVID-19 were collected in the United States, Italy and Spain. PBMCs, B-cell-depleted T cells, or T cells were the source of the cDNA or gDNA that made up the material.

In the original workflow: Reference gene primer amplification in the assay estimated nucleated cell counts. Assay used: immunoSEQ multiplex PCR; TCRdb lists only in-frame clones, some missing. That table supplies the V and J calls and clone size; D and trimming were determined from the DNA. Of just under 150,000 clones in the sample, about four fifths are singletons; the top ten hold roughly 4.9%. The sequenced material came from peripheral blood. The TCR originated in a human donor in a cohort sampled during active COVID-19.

CDR3 sequence: CAWSPLNEQFF. In nucleotides, the CDR3 is TGTGCCTGGAGTCCCCTCAATGAGCAGTTCTTC. V gene TRBV30 combines with J gene TRBJ2-1; D gene ambiguous. CDR1 is GTSNPN and CDR2 is SVGIG in the germline V gene (reference sequence). The V gene lost 2 bases and the J gene lost 6 bases, with 5 bases spanning the gap. The CDR3 totals 11 residues. The full variable domain, its missing parts supplied by reference TRBV30 and TRBJ2-1, is SQTIHQWPATLVQPVGSPLSLECTVEGTSNPNLYWYRQAAGRGLQLLFYSVGIGQISSEVPQNLSASRPQDRQFILSSKKLLLSDSGFYLCAWSPLNEQFFGPGTRLTVL.